Following are 8 T cell receptor beta chains from one sample sequenced in a study of blood T cell repertoires in COVID-19. The assay was immunoSEQ multiplex PCR, and TCRdb's table has in-frame clones only and misses some. The sample yields about 270,000 clones, around nine tenths seen once. Sequencing was carried out using PBMCs or T cells enriched from blood (not recorded which). The receptors come from a woman aged 18-29 years who had recovered from COVID-19.

The chain links TRBV7-8 to TRBJ1-4, with no clear D. V lost 1 base to trimming and J lost 8 bases, with 14 bases between them. The CDR3 is 15 amino acids. Germline V lookup: CDR1 SGHVS, CDR2 FQNEAQ. The CDR3 is CASSLDQLVREKLFF. Written as DNA, the CDR3 is TGTGCCAGCAGCTTAGATCAGTTGGTCCGAGAAAAACTGTTTTTT.

V and J are TRBV27 and TRBJ2-1, with D perhaps matching TRBD2 (6 bases). V was cut by 5 bases and J by 6 bases, with 17 bases left in between. The CDR3 length is 15 residues. Germline loops: CDR1 MNHEY, CDR2 SMNVEV (reference sequence). CDR3 in DNA: TGTGCCAGCAGTCTTAAACGGGGGAATCGCAATGAGCAGTTCTTC. Translation gives CASSLKRGNRNEQFF.

The gene calls are TRBV5-1 and TRBJ2-3; D call uncertain. The CDR3 is 16 residues long. The germline CDR1 and CDR2 sequences are SGHRS and YFSETQ. V was cut by 0 bases and J by 4 bases, with 15 bases left in between. The CDR3 here is CASSLVSPKTADTQYF. The CDR3 coding sequence is TGCGCCAGCAGCTTGGTTTCACCAAAAACGGCAGATACGCAGTATTTT.

This chain connects TRBV16 to TRBJ2-7, with a weak D call TRBD2 (6 bases). Germline values: CDR1 KGHSY, CDR2 FQNENV. The V end was cut by 0 bases, the J end by 5 bases, with 11 bases between. The CDR3 spans 14 residues. The CDR3 DNA reads as TGTGCCAGCAGCCAATCGCCCCGGGAGCACGAGCAGTACTTC. Protein: CASSQSPREHEQYF.

CDR3 sequence (DNA): TGTGCCAGCTTAAATTCCGGGACAGCCTATGGCTACACCTTC. Amino acid sequence: CASLNSGTAYGYTF. This rearrangement joins TRBV2 to TRBJ1-2, with 7 bases matching TRBD1. V lost 8 bases to trimming and J lost 4 bases; unmatched junction nucleotides: 10. Germline lookup yields CDR1 SNHLY and CDR2 FYNNEI. The CDR3 totals 14 residues.

V is TRBV14 and J is TRBJ1-5; unclear D gene. V lost 0 bases and J lost 0, with 12 bases in between. The CDR3 runs to 17 residues. The germline V gene encodes CDR1 SGHDN and CDR2 FVKESK. In DNA form, the CDR3 reads TGTGCCAGCAGCCAAGATTGGGGAGGTAATAGCAATCAGCCCCAGCATTTT. It translates to CASSQDWGGNSNQPQHF.

The J gene is TRBJ2-7, the V gene TRBV9; 9 nucleotides agree with TRBD2. With 4 bases clipped from V and 0 bases from J, the junction kept 11 bases outside the gene matches. CDR1 is SGDLS and CDR2 is YYNGEE in the germline V gene. CDR3 length: 17 residues. Here the CDR3 DNA reads TGTGCCAGCAGCCTCTCAGCCGGGACTAGCCTCTCCTACGAGCAGTACTTC. Amino acid sequence: CASSLSAGTSLSYEQYF.

On this clone itself: The identical CDR3 is also encoded by other nucleotide sequences in the sample. The chain links TRBV18 to TRBJ1-1; the D gene is possibly TRBD1 (5 bases). Looked up from germline, CDR1 is KGHSH and CDR2 is LQKENI. V dropped 3 bases and J dropped 5 bases, with 10 bases sitting between them. The CDR3 spans 13 residues. Here the CDR3 reads CASSPSGGTEAFF. For the CDR3, the DNA is TGTGCCAGCTCACCCTCGGGGGGGACTGAAGCTTTCTTT.